This is a list of T cell receptor beta chains from one sample in a study of monozygotic twins with inflammatory bowel disease. From the 5' RACE reads, TCRdb lists one entry per CDR3 protein and no DNA. The sample totals 400,000 to 500,000 distinct CDR3 sequences; its top ten clones hold about 2.3%. Sequenced: blood. Every receptor here comes from a human donor with ulcerative colitis or Crohn's disease, or a healthy co-twin of an affected twin (not recorded which). CDR3s include the opening cysteine and the closing phenylalanine or tryptophan.

v_gene	j_gene	CDR3aa
TRBV20-1	TRBJ1-1	CSASYGNWMNTEAFF
TRBV4-1	TRBJ2-2	CASRLYFKAGKKAGELFF
TRBV5-1	TRBJ2-2	CASMFSAGATGELFF
TRBV10-3	TRBJ2-7	CAISGTSGSNEQYF
TRBV5-1	TRBJ1-1	CASVGRTNTEAFF
TRBV18	TRBJ2-5	CASSPGGLAGEETQYF
TRBV29-1	TRBJ2-1	CSVATIAGGPGEQFF
TRBV12-3/TRBV12-4	TRBJ1-5	CASRYSDQPQHF
TRBV11-1	TRBJ2-3	CASSLALRSGTSTDTQYF
TRBV6-6	TRBJ2-2	CASSYSGHGELFF
TRBV12-3/TRBV12-4	TRBJ1-5	CASSPGGGRPNF
TRBV7-2	TRBJ1-2	CASSLAEPGLGYTF
TRBV10-3	TRBJ1-6	CAIQGGEGSPLHF
TRBV19	TRBJ2-4	CASSTTGAKNIQYF
TRBV5-6	TRBJ2-2	CATSRDANTGELFF
TRBV6-5	TRBJ2-7	CASRGLATYEQYF
TRBV10-3	TRBJ2-7	CAISRGGYEQYF
TRBV5-1	TRBJ2-2	CASSARNTGELFF
TRBV18	TRBJ1-6	CASSPKTGYNSPLHF
TRBV19	TRBJ1-2	CASSGSVANYGYTF
TRBV9	TRBJ1-3	CASSVGPRGNTIYF
TRBV7-6	TRBJ1-6	CASSLRQSGSYNSPLHF
TRBV19	TRBJ2-7	CASSPTAANLYEQYF
TRBV5-6	TRBJ2-1	CASSYRTVSSNEQFF
TRBV28	TRBJ1-4	CASSFQTYEKLFF
TRBV20-1	TRBJ2-6	CSASWGTGGSGANVLTF
TRBV7-2	TRBJ2-3	CASSLMRGAQDTQYF
TRBV7-2	TRBJ1-5	CASSLQEVGNQPQHF
TRBV23-1	TRBJ2-3	CASSQSGCTDTQYF
TRBV3-1	TRBJ2-7	CASSLGTGPGEQYF
TRBV6-5	TRBJ1-2	CASRRGANYGYTF
TRBV28	TRBJ2-7	CASSSYDRTYEQYF
TRBV20-1	TRBJ2-1	CSARDRNNEQFF
TRBV6-2/TRBV6-3	TRBJ2-2	CASSYTSGTGELFF
TRBV28	TRBJ2-7	CASSSAGAGPSSYEQYF
TRBV20-1	TRBJ2-3	CSASQAGGIGPTDTQYF